This T cell receptor beta chain was sequenced during a study of T cells in Graves' hyperthyroidism and ophthalmopathy. Study summary: Before treatment of any kind, peripheral blood was taken at initial diagnosis.

The study included ophthalmopathy patients with Clinical Activity Score at least 3, NOSPECS grade at least 4 and duration under 3 months. Findings and caveats of the study: In the analysis, a 13 V-J model separated ophthalmopathy from stable hyperthyroidism. Most thyroid clonotypes expanded above 0.001 were also detected in blood.

The V end was cut by 1 base, the J end by 6 bases, with 16 bases between. Germline V gene lookup returns CDR1 SGHRS and CDR2 YFSETQ. The CDR3 consists of 15 residues. This clonotype occurred a few times. What it recognizes is unknown. This clone may be a read error of a much larger clone one base away. Regions amplified from RNA transcripts were the TCR beta CDR3 regions. The primer set for the first-round RT-PCR of the TCR CDR3 was HTBI. TCRdb independently ran MiXCR on the multiplex PCR reads; one entry per CDR3 protein. Of fewer than 550,000 distinct CDR3 sequences listed, roughly a quarter were seen once; the top ten hold about 11%.

This TCR came from a woman aged 30 to 39 with Graves' ophthalmopathy. The genes are TRBV5-1 and TRBJ1-2; maybe TRBD1 (6 bases). The sequencing sample was made of blood. CDR3 nucleotide sequence: TGCGCCAGCAGCTTGCTGGGGGGGCTCGGCCATGGCTACACCTTC. Its protein is CASSLLGGLGHGYTF.